These 12 T cell receptor beta chains originate from one sample sequenced in a study of blood T cells in healthy people across ages. The authors ran a second PCR of roughly 6 to 12 cycles using a sample-barcoded 5' primer and a J-beta primer mix. In TCRdb, the 5' RACE reads were re-called with MiXCR into one record per CDR3 protein. This table holds 550,000 to 600,000 distinct CDR3 sequences, around 48% found once. Sequenced material: blood. The receptors shown here come from an elderly man in good health.

This rearrangement joins TRBV9 to TRBJ2-4, with TRBD2 matching over 8 bases. Germline V gene data show CDR1 as SGDLS and CDR2 as YYNGEE. J gave up 13 bases and V 0 bases, and 9 bases lay outside the gene matches. The CDR3 contains 14 residues. CDR3 protein: CASSVAGGSEIQYF. The CDR3, as DNA: TGTGCCAGCAGCGTAGCGGGAGGGAGTGAGATCCAGTACTTC.

The chain links TRBV7-9 to TRBJ2-7; 8 bases are shared with TRBD1. Losses at the gene ends were 3 bases for V and 6 bases for J; bases not matched to a gene: 10. Germline CDR1 SEHNR, CDR2 FQNEAQ (reference sequence). This CDR3 has 15 residues. CDR3 in DNA: TGTGCCAGCAGCTTTCCGACAGGGGTAATTTCCGAGCAGTACTTC. It codes for CASSFPTGVISEQYF.

The rearrangement joins TRBV20-1 to TRBJ2-5; TRBD2 agrees at 7 bases. CDR1 is DFQATT, CDR2 SNEGSKA, per germline (reference sequence). Germline trimming cut 5 bases from V and 5 bases from J; bases unmatched to any gene: 5. The CDR3 sequence is 12 residues long. The CDR3 loop is CSARTSVETQYF. Written as DNA, the CDR3 is TGCAGTGCTCGCACTAGCGTCGAGACCCAGTACTTC.

This clonotype was seen a handful of times. This may come from a read error, since a much larger clone is one base off. The V and J genes are TRBV6-5 and TRBJ2-7; perhaps D is TRBD1 or TRBD2 (5 bases each). This CDR3 is built from 14 residues. The V gene lost 6 bases and the J gene lost 2 bases, with 14 bases spanning the gap. Germline CDR1 is MNHEY and CDR2 is SVGAGI. The CDR3 bases are TGTGCCAGCAGCGTACGGGACGCCGCCTACGAGCAGTACTTC. Encoded protein: CASSVRDAAYEQYF.

The chain links TRBV27 to TRBJ1-6; TRBD1 matches at 9 bases. With 0 bases clipped from V and 4 bases from J, the junction kept 1 base outside the gene matches. The CDR3 length is 16 residues. The germline V gene has CDR1 MNHEY and CDR2 SMNVEV (reference sequence). The CDR3 DNA reads as TGTGCCAGCAGTTTATCGGGACAGGGTTATAATTCACCCCTCCACTTT. It translates to CASSLSGQGYNSPLHF.

Only a few counts were recorded for this clonotype. The V call is TRBV20-1, the J call TRBJ1-2; perhaps TRBD1 as D (5 bases). Trimming stripped 1 base from V and 0 bases from J, with 12 bases between. The CDR3 spans 15 residues. In germline, CDR1 is DFQATT, CDR2 SNEGSKA (reference sequence). The CDR3 DNA sequence: TGCAGTGCTAGAGCCCACAGGAGCTCTAACTATGGCTACACCTTC. Translated, it gives CSARAHRSSNYGYTF.

This clonotype appeared a single time. The CDR3 loop reads CASSLETVDTQYF. The CDR3 nucleotides are TGCGCCAGCAGCTTGGAAACAGTGGATACGCAGTATTTT. The rearrangement uses TRBV5-1 and TRBJ2-3, with no clear D. The V and J ends lost 0 bases and 6 bases respectively, with 8 bases between them. CDR3 length: 13 residues. The germline V gene has CDR1 SGHRS and CDR2 YFSETQ.

The chain recombines TRBV24-1 with TRBJ2-2, with TRBD1 matching over 7 bases. Germline V gene data show CDR1 as KGHDR and CDR2 as SFDVKD. Unmatched junction bases numbered 2, after V lost 2 bases and J lost 12 bases. CDR3 size: 12 residues. Here the CDR3 DNA reads TGTGCCACCAGTGATTCAGGGGGAAAGCTGTTTTTT. Protein sequence: CATSDSGGKLFF.

This sequence joins TRBV10-3 and TRBJ2-5; D is unclear. Gene TRBJ2-7 matches the end of the DNA better, so the J call may be wrong. In germline, CDR1 is ENHRY, CDR2 SYGVKD. The CDR3 sequence is 13 residues long. The CDR3 here is CAISESINHEQYF. CDR3 coding DNA: TGTGCCATCAGTGAGTCGATCAATCACGAGCAGTACTTC.

The rearrangement joins TRBV7-2 to TRBJ2-1; 9 nucleotides align to TRBD2. The CDR3 consists of 16 residues. The junction had 9 bases not matched to a gene; V was cut back by 2 bases and J by 7 bases. Germline CDR1 reads SGHTA; CDR2 reads FQGNSA. The CDR3 reads CASSLSWTSVSNEQFF. The CDR3 nucleotides are TGTGCCAGCAGCTTATCGTGGACTAGCGTGTCTAATGAGCAGTTCTTC.

This clonotype was picked up a small number of times. The rearrangement uses TRBV20-1 and TRBJ2-5; D is undetermined. CDR1 and CDR2 from the germline V gene are DFQATT and SNEGSKA (reference sequence). V was pared by 0 bases and J by 1 base, with 6 bases between. CDR3 size: 13 residues. The CDR3 reads CSAREVSQETQYF. CDR3 sequence (DNA): TGCAGTGCTAGAGAGGTTAGCCAAGAGACCCAGTACTTC.

This clonotype was seen a single time. The rearrangement links TRBV5-4 to TRBJ2-5; 14 nucleotides line up with TRBD2. The trim removed 4 bases at V and 5 bases at J, leaving 4 bases unmatched. Germline CDR1 SGHNT, CDR2 YYREEE (reference sequence). The CDR3 sequence is 15 residues long. The CDR3 spells CASSRGLAGAETQYF. The DNA for the CDR3 is TGTGCCAGCAGCCGGGGACTAGCGGGGGCGGAGACCCAGTACTTC.